This T cell receptor beta chain came from a study of T cells after posttransplantation cyclophosphamide. This clone has a single count. Sequencing used immunoSEQ multiplex PCR; TCRdb keeps in-frame clones, though not all of them. The data show approximately 56,000 clones, 94% seen once. V was clipped by 1 base and J by 4 bases; unmatched bases: 4. The CDR3 sequence is 14 residues long. Germline CDR1 reads MGHRA; CDR2 reads YSYEKL. The genes are TRBV4-1 and TRBJ2-7; 7 bases are shared with TRBD1. The sample consisted of PBMCs. This sequence originates from a woman aged 25 to 39 in good health and a related stem cell transplant donor. The CDR3 is CASSQGRGKYEQYF. As DNA, the CDR3 is TGCGCCAGCAGCCAAGGCAGGGGGAAGTACGAGCAGTACTTC.